One sample yielded the 25 T cell receptor beta chains listed below, sequenced in a study of OX40 agonist ivuxolimab in advanced cancers. The data were produced by immunoSEQ multiplex PCR, yet TCRdb's version contains in-frame clones alone and is incomplete. The sample consists of tens of thousands of clones, 75% to 95% of them appearing once. Here the sequenced sample was CD4+ or CD8+ T cells sorted from blood, taken in a trial of the OX40 agonist ivuxolimab. These receptors originate from an adult with an advanced solid tumor such as melanoma, head and neck, liver or kidney cancer.

The chain employs TRBV7-2 and TRBJ2-3; 7 bases fit TRBD2. The V gene's germline CDR1 is SGHTA and CDR2 FQGNSA. Trimming cost V 4 bases and J 2 bases; bases outside gene matches: 9. This CDR3 has 16 residues. CDR3 residues: CASSSQGRGATDTQYF. The CDR3 DNA is TGTGCCAGCAGCTCGCAAGGGAGGGGAGCCACAGATACGCAGTATTTT.

J is TRBJ1-6 and V is TRBV11-2; TRBD1 aligns across 9 bases. Trimming removed 2 bases from V and 9 bases from J; junction bases left unmatched: 2. CDR3 length equals 14 residues. Germline V gene data show CDR1 as SGHAT and CDR2 as FQNNGV. CDR3 nucleotide sequence: TGTGCCAGCAGCTTAACAGGGGGCTTTTCACCCCTCCACTTT. Protein product: CASSLTGGFSPLHF.

This chain joins TRBV19 and TRBJ1-2; 9 bases map to TRBD1. Germline V gives CDR1 LNHDA, CDR2 SQIVND (reference sequence). The V gene end was trimmed by 9 bases and the J gene end by 2 bases; junction bases not matched to a gene: 4. CDR3 length: 13 amino acids. CDR3 nucleotides: TGTGCCAGCCGGGGGACAGGGAACTATGGCTACACCTTC. This sequence encodes CASRGTGNYGYTF.

This clone was counted between two and nine times. The chain recombines TRBV10-1 with TRBJ1-5; the D is unclear. This CDR3 spans 15 amino acids. V lost 4 bases and J 0 bases, leaving 10 bases between the germline ends. The germline CDR1 and CDR2 sequences are WNHNN and SYGVQD (reference sequence). DNA of the CDR3: TGCGCCAGCAGTGTGACGGAATATAGCAATCAGCCCCAGCATTTT. This gives the protein CASSVTEYSNQPQHF.

The chain joins TRBV2 to TRBJ1-3; D is uncertain. The CDR3 extends over 14 amino acids. The germline V gene encodes CDR1 SNHLY and CDR2 FYNNEI. Trimming left V 7 bases short and J 0 bases short, with 10 bases between. The CDR3 region has the DNA TGTGCCAGCATGGTCTCGAGCTCTGGAAACACCATATATTTT. Its translation is CASMVSSSGNTIYF.

This chain joins TRBV9 and TRBJ1-2, with 10 nucleotides matching TRBD1. V was pared by 3 bases and J by 8 bases, with 13 bases of the junction left unmatched. Per germline, CDR1 SGDLS and CDR2 YYNGEE. The CDR3 length is 16 residues. CDR3 DNA sequence: TGTGCCAGCAGCGCCGGGACAGGGGTTTTGTTCAGGGGCTACACCTTC. Protein sequence: CASSAGTGVLFRGYTF.

This clone came up once. The chain combines TRBV7-2 with TRBJ1-5, with a weak D call TRBD1 (6 bases). V was shortened by 6 bases and J by 0 bases, with 12 bases between the two germline ends. CDR1 is SGHTA, CDR2 FQGNSA, per germline. The CDR3 is made up of 15 amino acids. CDR3 in amino acids: CASRGGGSSNQPQHF. CDR3 coding DNA: TGTGCCAGCAGAGGGGGGGGCAGTAGCAATCAGCCCCAGCATTTT. Complete variable domain (other parts from reference TRBV7-2 and TRBJ1-5): GAGVSQSPSNKVTEKGKDVELRCDPISGHTALYWYRQSLGQGLEFLIYFQGNSAPDKSGLPSDRFSAERTGGSVSTLTIQRTQQEDSAVYLCASRGGGSSNQPQHFGDGTRLSIL.

The chain links TRBV14 to TRBJ1-5; a possible D gene is TRBD1 (5 bases). In germline, CDR1 is SGHDN, CDR2 FVKESK. V was shortened by 6 bases and J by 5 bases, with 11 bases between the two germline ends. The CDR3 loop spans 13 amino acids. This CDR3 reads CASSKGRDQPQHF. The CDR3 DNA follows: TGTGCCAGCAGTAAGGGACGGGATCAGCCCCAGCATTTT.

This clone was observed a single time. The rearrangement joins TRBV5-1 to TRBJ2-1, with 12 nucleotides matching TRBD2. Germline V gene lookup returns CDR1 SGHRS and CDR2 YFSETQ. After removal of 0 bases from V and 7 bases from J, the junction contained 8 bases not matched to a gene. The CDR3 length is 17 residues. The chain's CDR3 is CASSLGSSGRARNEQFF. For the CDR3, the DNA is TGCGCCAGCAGCTTGGGTTCTAGCGGGAGGGCCAGAAATGAGCAGTTCTTC.

As DNA, the CDR3 is TGCAGCCCCCGGGACAGTAACACAGATACGCAGTATTTT. Amino acid sequence: CSPRDSNTDTQYF. The rearrangement joins TRBV29-1 to TRBJ2-3, with TRBD1 matching 7 bases. This CDR3 comprises 13 residues. The germline V gene has CDR1 SQVTM and CDR2 ANQGSEA. Trimming cost V 8 bases and J 2 bases; bases outside gene matches: 7.

This chain links TRBV9 with TRBJ1-4, with D possibly matching TRBD1 (5 bases). Germline V gene lookup returns CDR1 SGDLS and CDR2 YYNGEE. The ends were cut back, 4 bases at V and 8 bases at J, with 15 bases in the middle. This CDR3 region has 14 residues. The CDR3 bases are TGTGCCAGCAGCCCAGGGATGGCCGCGGAAAAACTGTTTTTT. Amino acid sequence: CASSPGMAAEKLFF.

The chain joins TRBV5-1 to TRBJ1-1, with D unresolved. Germline CDR1 reads SGHRS; CDR2 reads YFSETQ. This CDR3 spans 16 amino acids. With 0 bases removed from V and 0 bases from J, the gap between germline ends came to 12 bases. This CDR3 reads CASSLANSRVNTEAFF. In DNA form, the CDR3 reads TGCGCCAGCAGCTTGGCAAATTCCCGAGTGAACACTGAAGCTTTCTTT. The full variable domain, rest sourced from reference TRBV5-1 and TRBJ1-1, is KAGVTQTPRYLIKTRGQQVTLSCSPISGHRSVSWYQQTPGQGLQFLFEYFSETQRNKGNFPGRFSGRQFSNSRSEMNVSTLELGDSALYLCASSLANSRVNTEAFFGQGTRLTVV.

This chain connects TRBV7-9 to TRBJ2-1, with TRBD1 identical over 10 bases. This CDR3 comprises 16 residues. The V and J ends lost 6 bases and 2 bases, in that order; junction bases with no gene match: 7. Germline-derived CDR1 and CDR2 are SEHNR and FQNEAQ (reference sequence). Here the CDR3 DNA reads TGTGCCAGCAGACGTCGACAGGGGGCAACCTACAATGAGCAGTTCTTC. Translating it yields CASRRRQGATYNEQFF.

The chain uses TRBV19 and TRBJ1-5; no definite D call. This CDR3 spans 14 amino acids. V lost 5 bases and J lost 4, with 12 bases in between. Germline V gives CDR1 LNHDA, CDR2 SQIVND (reference sequence). The CDR3 nucleotides are TGTGCCAGTAGTTCGGGCAGGATGAATCAGCCCCAGCATTTT. Translation: CASSSGRMNQPQHF.

This clone was detected a few times. Other DNA sequences within the sample encode an identical CDR3. The chain recombines TRBV9 with TRBJ1-5, with TRBD1 matching over 7 bases. The CDR3 length is 14 residues. Germline V gene sequence: CDR1 SGDLS, CDR2 YYNGEE. The trim removed 3 bases at V and 3 bases at J, leaving 3 bases unmatched. In DNA, the CDR3 is TGTGCCAGCAGCGCCCAGGGGGACAATCAGCCCCAGCATTTT. Translating it yields CASSAQGDNQPQHF.

The chain employs TRBV20-1 and TRBJ2-5; D assignment may be TRBD1 or TRBD2 (6 bases each). The V gene's germline CDR1 is DFQATT and CDR2 SNEGSKA (reference sequence). The CDR3 sequence is 11 residues long. CDR3 nucleotides: TGCAGCTGGGGGGACAAAGAGACCCAGTACTTC. Protein: CSWGDKETQYF.

V gene TRBV15 combines with J gene TRBJ2-4, with 7 bases identical to TRBD1. Germline CDR1 LNHNV, CDR2 YYDKDF (reference sequence). The CDR3 is 14 residues long. The J segment lost 9 bases and the V segment lost 2 bases, leaving 7 bases of the junction unmatched. The CDR3 DNA follows: TGTGCCACCAGCAGACTTGACAGGGAGAGCATTCAGTACTTC. This codes for CATSRLDRESIQYF. Together with reference TRBV15 and TRBJ2-4, the CDR3 gives the full variable domain: DAMVIQNPRYQVTQFGKPVTLSCSQTLNHNVMYWYQQKSSQAPKLLFHYYDKDFNNEADTPDNFQSRRPNTSFCFLDIRSPGLGDTAMYLCATSRLDRESIQYFGAGTRLSVL.

The V call is TRBV6-5, the J call TRBJ2-3; tentative D call: TRBD2 (5 bases). V gave up 8 bases and J gave up 6 bases, with 15 bases separating them. Germline V gives CDR1 MNHEY, CDR2 SVGAGI. The CDR3 has 13 amino acids. The CDR3 is CASYAGLQDTQYF. CDR3 bases: TGTGCCAGCTATGCGGGCCTACAGGATACGCAGTATTTT.

By share of the sample, this clone is medium-sized. The CDR3 DNA sequence: TGTGCCAGTAGTATTTCGGGGGCGCACTATGGCTACACCTTC. Encoded protein: CASSISGAHYGYTF. This chain uses TRBV19 with TRBJ1-2; the D gene is possibly TRBD1 (6 bases). V was clipped by 3 bases and J by 3 bases, with 11 bases between them. The germline V gene encodes CDR1 LNHDA and CDR2 SQIVND (reference sequence). The CDR3 spans 14 residues.

The rearrangement joins TRBV5-1 to TRBJ1-5; 8 bases line up with TRBD1. The germline CDR1 and CDR2 sequences are SGHRS and YFSETQ. V lost 0 bases, J lost 0 bases, and 8 bases stayed unmatched. The CDR3 sequence is 18 residues long. The CDR3: CASSLGTGPGYSNQPQHF. The CDR3 region has the DNA TGCGCCAGCAGCTTGGGGACAGGGCCGGGGTATAGCAATCAGCCCCAGCATTTT.

This clone was recorded once. CDR3 bases: TGTGCCAGCTCACCAGAGGGGTTTATAGTGCAGTACTTC. Translation gives CASSPEGFIVQYF. V usage is TRBV18 and J usage is TRBJ2-7; D may be TRBD1 or TRBD2 (5 bases each). The CDR3 has 13 amino acids. V was shortened by 2 bases and J by 9 bases, with 14 bases between the two germline ends. Germline CDR1 is KGHSH and CDR2 is LQKENI.

The gene calls are TRBV5-8 and TRBJ1-5, with 8 bases aligning to TRBD1. Germline V gene sequence: CDR1 SGHTS, CDR2 YDEGEE. The CDR3 sequence is 15 residues long. J lost 5 bases, V lost 3 bases, and 7 bases had no gene match. The chain's CDR3 is CASSWTGPLYQPQHF. CDR3 coding DNA: TGTGCCAGCAGCTGGACAGGGCCCCTCTATCAGCCCCAGCATTTT.

This clone has a handful of counts. V usage is TRBV5-1 and J usage is TRBJ2-3; no clear D. The V and J ends lost 0 bases and 2 bases respectively, with 4 bases between them. The CDR3 length is 13 residues. Germline loops: CDR1 SGHRS, CDR2 YFSETQ. CDR3 nucleotides: TGCGCCAGCAGCTTGGTGAACACAGATACGCAGTATTTT. Translating gives CASSLVNTDTQYF.

The chain links TRBV28 to TRBJ2-7; TRBD2 matches 14 bases. CDR3 size: 16 residues. J gave up 5 bases and V 7 bases, and 10 bases lay outside the gene matches. From germline, CDR1 is MDHEN and CDR2 SYDVKM. CDR3 protein: CASNGLAGGRRNEQYF. CDR3 DNA: TGTGCCAGCAACGGACTAGCGGGAGGTCGGAGGAACGAGCAGTACTTC.

The chain links TRBV7-9 to TRBJ2-3, with D perhaps matching TRBD2 (6 bases). The CDR3 has 11 residues. Germline V gene data show CDR1 as SEHNR and CDR2 as FQNEAQ (reference sequence). Here the CDR3 reads CAAGSTDTQYF. The CDR3 region has the DNA TGTGCGGCGGGGAGCACAGATACGCAGTATTTT.